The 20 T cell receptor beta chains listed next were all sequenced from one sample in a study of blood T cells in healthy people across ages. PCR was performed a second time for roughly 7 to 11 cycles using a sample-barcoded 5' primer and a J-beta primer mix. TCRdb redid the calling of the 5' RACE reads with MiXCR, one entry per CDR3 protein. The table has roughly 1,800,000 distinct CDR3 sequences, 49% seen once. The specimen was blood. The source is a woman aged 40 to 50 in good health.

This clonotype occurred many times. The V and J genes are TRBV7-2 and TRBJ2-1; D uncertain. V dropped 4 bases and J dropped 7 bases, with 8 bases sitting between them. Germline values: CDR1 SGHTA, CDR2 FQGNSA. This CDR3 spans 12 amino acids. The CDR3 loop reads CASSSQRNEQFF. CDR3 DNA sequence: TGTGCCAGCAGCTCTCAACGGAATGAGCAGTTCTTC.

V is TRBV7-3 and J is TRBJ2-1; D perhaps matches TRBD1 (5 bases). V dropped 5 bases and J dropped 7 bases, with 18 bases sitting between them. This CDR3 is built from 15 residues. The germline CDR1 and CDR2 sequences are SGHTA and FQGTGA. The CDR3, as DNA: TGTGCCAGCAGCATCCCGGCCGCAGGGTATAATGAGCAGTTCTTC. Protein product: CASSIPAAGYNEQFF.

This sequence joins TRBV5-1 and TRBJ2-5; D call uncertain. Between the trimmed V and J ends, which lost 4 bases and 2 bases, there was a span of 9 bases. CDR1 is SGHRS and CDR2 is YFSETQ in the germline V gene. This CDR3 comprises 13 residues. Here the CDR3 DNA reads TGCGCCAGCAGCAAAAACCTTCAAGAGACCCAGTACTTC. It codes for CASSKNLQETQYF.

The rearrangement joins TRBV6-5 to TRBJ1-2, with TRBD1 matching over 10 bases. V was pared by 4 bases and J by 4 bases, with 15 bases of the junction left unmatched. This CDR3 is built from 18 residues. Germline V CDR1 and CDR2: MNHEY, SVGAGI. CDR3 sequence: CASSSRQGASPRLYGYTF. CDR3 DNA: TGTGCCAGCAGTTCCCGACAGGGGGCTAGCCCCAGACTCTATGGCTACACCTTC.

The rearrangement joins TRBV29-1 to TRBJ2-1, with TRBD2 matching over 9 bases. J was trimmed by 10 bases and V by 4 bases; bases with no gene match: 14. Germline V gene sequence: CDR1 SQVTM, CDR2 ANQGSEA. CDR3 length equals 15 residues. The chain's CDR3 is CSVVLWRGGRREQFF. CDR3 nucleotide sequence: TGCAGCGTTGTCCTATGGCGGGGGGGCCGACGGGAGCAGTTCTTC.

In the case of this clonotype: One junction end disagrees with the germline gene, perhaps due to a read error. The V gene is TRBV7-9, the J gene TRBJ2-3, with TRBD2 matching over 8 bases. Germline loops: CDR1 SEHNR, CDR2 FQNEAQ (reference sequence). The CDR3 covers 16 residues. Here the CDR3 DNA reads TGTGCCAACAGCCGTATTATTAGCGGGGAGAGAGATACGCAGTATTTT. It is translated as CANSRIISGERDTQYF.

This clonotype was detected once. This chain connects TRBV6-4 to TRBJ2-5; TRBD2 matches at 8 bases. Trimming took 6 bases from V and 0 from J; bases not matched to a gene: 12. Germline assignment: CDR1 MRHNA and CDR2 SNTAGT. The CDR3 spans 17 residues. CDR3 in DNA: TGTGCCAGCAGAGAACCCTCGGGGCGGGGGGACCAAGAGACCCAGTACTTC. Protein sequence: CASREPSGRGDQETQYF.

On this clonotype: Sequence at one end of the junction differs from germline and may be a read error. The CDR3 DNA is TGTGTCAGCACGGAACCGGGACAGAGAAGCTCTGGGGCCAACGTCCTGACTTTC. Translating it yields CVSTEPGQRSSGANVLTF. The chain carries TRBV18 and TRBJ2-6; the match to TRBD1 covers 7 bases. The CDR3 has 18 amino acids. Germline CDR1 reads KGHSH; CDR2 reads LQKENI.

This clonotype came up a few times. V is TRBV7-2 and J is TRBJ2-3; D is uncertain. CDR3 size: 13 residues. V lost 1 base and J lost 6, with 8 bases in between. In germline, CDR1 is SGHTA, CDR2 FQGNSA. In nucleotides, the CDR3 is TGTGCCAGCAGCTTAGGTCGCCTCGATACGCAGTATTTT. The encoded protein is CASSLGRLDTQYF.

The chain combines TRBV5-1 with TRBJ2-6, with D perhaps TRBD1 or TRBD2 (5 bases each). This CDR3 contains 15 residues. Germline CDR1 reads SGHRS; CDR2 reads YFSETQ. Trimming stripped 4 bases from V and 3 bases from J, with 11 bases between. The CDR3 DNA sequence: TGCGCCAGCAGCGTGGGGGTGGTTGGGGCCAACGTCCTGACTTTC. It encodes CASSVGVVGANVLTF.

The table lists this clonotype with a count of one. The CDR3 DNA is TGTGCCAGCAGCTTAGCGCGGGGACGGAGTGTCGGGTCACCCCTCCACTTT. Protein: CASSLARGRSVGSPLHF. The V call is TRBV7-9, the J call TRBJ1-6, with D possibly being TRBD1 (5 bases). The germline V and J ends were trimmed by 0 bases and 10 bases, with 19 bases remaining between them. CDR3 length: 17 residues. CDR1 is SEHNR and CDR2 is FQNEAQ in the germline V gene (reference sequence).

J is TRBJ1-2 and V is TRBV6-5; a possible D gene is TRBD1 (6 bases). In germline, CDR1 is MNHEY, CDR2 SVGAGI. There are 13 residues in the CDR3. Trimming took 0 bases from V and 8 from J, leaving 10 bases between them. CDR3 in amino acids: CASSYSQGTGYTF. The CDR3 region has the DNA TGTGCCAGCAGTTACTCCCAGGGGACAGGCTACACCTTC.

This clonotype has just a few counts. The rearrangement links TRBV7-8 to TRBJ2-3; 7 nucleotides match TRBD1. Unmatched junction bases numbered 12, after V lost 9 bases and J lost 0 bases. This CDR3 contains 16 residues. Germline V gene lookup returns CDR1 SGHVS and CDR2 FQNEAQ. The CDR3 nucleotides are TGTGCCAGTATGCCTGGCGCGACAGGGAGCACAGATACGCAGTATTTT. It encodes CASMPGATGSTDTQYF.

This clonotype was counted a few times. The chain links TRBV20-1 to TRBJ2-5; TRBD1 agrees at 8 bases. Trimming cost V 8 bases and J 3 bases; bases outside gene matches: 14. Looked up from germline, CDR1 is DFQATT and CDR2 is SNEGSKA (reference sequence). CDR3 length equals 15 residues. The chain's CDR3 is CSTLTLDRGEETQYF. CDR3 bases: TGCAGTACCCTGACCCTTGACAGGGGTGAAGAGACCCAGTACTTC.

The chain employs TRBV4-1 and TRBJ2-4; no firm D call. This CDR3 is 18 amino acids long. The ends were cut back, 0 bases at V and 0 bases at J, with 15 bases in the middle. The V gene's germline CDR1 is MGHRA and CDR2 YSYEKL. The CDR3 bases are TGCGCCAGCAGCCAAGATTGGCGGCCATTGGTAGCCAAAAACATTCAGTACTTC. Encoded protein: CASSQDWRPLVAKNIQYF.

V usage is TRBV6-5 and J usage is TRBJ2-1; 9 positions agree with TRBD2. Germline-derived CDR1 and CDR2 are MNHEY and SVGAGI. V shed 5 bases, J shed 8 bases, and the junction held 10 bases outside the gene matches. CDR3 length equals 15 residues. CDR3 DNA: TGTGCCAGCAGTCAACTGGCGGGGGGGTCACATGAGCAGTTCTTC. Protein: CASSQLAGGSHEQFF.

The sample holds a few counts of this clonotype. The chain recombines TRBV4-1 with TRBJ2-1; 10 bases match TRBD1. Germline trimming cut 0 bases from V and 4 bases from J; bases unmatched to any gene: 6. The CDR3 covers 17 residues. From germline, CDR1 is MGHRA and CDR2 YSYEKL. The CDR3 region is CASSQDNRGQGYNEQFF. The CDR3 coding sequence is TGCGCCAGCAGCCAAGATAATAGGGGACAGGGGTACAATGAGCAGTTCTTC.

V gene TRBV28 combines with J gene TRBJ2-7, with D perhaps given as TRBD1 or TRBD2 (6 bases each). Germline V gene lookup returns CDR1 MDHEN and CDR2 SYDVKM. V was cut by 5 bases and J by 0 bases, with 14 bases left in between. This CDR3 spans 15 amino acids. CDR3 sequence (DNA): TGTGCCAGCAGTACCCTCGGGGGCGGCTCCTACGAGCAGTACTTC. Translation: CASSTLGGGSYEQYF.

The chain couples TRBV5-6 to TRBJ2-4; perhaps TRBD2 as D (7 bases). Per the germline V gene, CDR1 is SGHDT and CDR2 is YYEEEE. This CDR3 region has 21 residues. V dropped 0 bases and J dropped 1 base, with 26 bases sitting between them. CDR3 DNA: TGTGCCAGCAGCTTGGCTGAGTCGGCTGGCAGGGGAGGGGGGGCCAAAAACATTCAGTACTTC. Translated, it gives CASSLAESAGRGGGAKNIQYF. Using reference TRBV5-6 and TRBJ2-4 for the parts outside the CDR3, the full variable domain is DAGVTQSPTHLIKTRGQQVTLRCSPKSGHDTVSWYQQALGQGPQFIFQYYEEEERQRGNFPDRFSGHQFPNYSSELNVNALLLGDSALYLCASSLAESAGRGGGAKNIQYFGAGTRLSVL.

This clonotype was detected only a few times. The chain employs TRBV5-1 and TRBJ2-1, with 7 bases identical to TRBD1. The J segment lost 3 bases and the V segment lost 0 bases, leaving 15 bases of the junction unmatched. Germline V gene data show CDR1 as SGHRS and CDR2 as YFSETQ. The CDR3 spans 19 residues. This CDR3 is CASSLGLLGGLTNYNEQFF. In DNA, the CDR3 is TGCGCCAGCAGCTTGGGTTTGTTAGGGGGCCTAACTAACTACAATGAGCAGTTCTTC.